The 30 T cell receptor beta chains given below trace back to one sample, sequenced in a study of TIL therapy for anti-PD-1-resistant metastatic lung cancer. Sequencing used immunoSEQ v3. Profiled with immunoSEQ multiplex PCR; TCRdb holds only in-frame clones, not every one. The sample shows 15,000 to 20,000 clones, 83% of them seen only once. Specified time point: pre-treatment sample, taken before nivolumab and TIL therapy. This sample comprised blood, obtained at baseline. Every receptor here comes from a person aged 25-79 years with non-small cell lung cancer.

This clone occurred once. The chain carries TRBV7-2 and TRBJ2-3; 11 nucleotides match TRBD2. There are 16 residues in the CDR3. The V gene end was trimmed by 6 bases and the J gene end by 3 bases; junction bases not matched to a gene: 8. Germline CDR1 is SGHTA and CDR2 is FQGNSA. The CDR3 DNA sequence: TGTGCCAGCAGGACCGCTCTAGCGGGAGGAACAGATACGCAGTATTTT. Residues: CASRTALAGGTDTQYF.

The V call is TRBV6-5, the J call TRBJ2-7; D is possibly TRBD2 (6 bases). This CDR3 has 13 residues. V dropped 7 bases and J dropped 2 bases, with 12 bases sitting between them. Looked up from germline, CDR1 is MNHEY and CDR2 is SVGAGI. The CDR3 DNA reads TGTGCCAGCAAGATCGGGACTGCCTACGAGCAGTACTTC. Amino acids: CASKIGTAYEQYF.

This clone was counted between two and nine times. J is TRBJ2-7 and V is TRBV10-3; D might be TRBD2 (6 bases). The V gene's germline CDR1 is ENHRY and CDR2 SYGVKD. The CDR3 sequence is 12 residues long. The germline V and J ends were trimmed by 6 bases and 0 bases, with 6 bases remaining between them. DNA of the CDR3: TGTGCCATCAGCGGGAGCTCCTACGAGCAGTACTTC. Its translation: CAISGSSYEQYF.

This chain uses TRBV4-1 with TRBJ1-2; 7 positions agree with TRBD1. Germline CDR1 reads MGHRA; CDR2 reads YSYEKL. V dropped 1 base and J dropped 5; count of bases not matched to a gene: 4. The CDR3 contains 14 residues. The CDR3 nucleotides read TGCGCCAGCAGCCAAGTGGAGGGGGCTTATGGCTACACCTTC. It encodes CASSQVEGAYGYTF.

The CDR3 sequence is CASSNTGDTEAFF. The CDR3 DNA reads as TGTGCCAGTAGCAATACAGGGGACACTGAAGCTTTCTTT. The chain recombines TRBV19 with TRBJ1-1; 7 bases line up with TRBD1. The CDR3 is made up of 13 amino acids. The trim removed 6 bases at V and 3 bases at J, leaving 4 bases unmatched. Per germline, CDR1 LNHDA and CDR2 SQIVND (reference sequence).

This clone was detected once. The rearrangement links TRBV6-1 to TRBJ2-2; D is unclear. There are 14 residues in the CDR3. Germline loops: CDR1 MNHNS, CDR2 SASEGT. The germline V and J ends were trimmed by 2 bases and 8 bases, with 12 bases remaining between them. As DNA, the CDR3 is TGTGCCAGCAGTGAAACGCACTACGCTGGGGAGCTGTTTTTT. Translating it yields CASSETHYAGELFF.

CDR3 sequence reads: CASSRLARATGELFF. In DNA form, the CDR3 reads TGTGCCAGTAGTAGACTCGCCAGGGCCACCGGGGAGCTGTTTTTT. V gene TRBV19 combines with J gene TRBJ2-2, with a weak D call TRBD1 (5 bases). Trimming took off 4 bases at V and 4 bases at J, with 13 bases between the two ends. The germline V gene has CDR1 LNHDA and CDR2 SQIVND (reference sequence). The CDR3 runs 15 residues.

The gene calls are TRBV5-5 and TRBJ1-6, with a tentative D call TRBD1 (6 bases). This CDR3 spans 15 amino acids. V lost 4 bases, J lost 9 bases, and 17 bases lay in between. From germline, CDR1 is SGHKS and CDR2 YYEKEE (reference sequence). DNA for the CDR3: TGTGCCAGCAGCGCGCAAACAGGGTTGTTTTCACCCCTCCACTTT. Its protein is CASSAQTGLFSPLHF. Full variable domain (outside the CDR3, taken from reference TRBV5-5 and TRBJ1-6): DAGVTQSPTHLIKTRGQQVTLRCSPISGHKSVSWYQQVLGQGPQFIFQYYEKEERGRGNFPDRFSARQFPNYSSELNVNALLLGDSALYLCASSAQTGLFSPLHFGNGTRLTVT.

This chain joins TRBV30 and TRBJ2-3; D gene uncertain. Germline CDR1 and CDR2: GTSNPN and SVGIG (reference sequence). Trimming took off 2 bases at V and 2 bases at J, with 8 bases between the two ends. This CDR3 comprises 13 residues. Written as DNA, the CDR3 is TGTGCCTGGAGTCCAGCAAACACAGATACGCAGTATTTT. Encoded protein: CAWSPANTDTQYF.

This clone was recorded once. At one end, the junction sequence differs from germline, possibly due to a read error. The CDR3 reads CASSLAGNAGELFF. The CDR3 DNA reads TGTGCCAGCAGCCTCGCCGGGAACGCCGGGGAGCTGTTTTTT. The chain carries TRBV7-3 and TRBJ2-2, with D possibly TRBD2 on 5 matching bases. The CDR3 length is 14 residues. The germline V gene has CDR1 SGHTA and CDR2 FQGTGA.

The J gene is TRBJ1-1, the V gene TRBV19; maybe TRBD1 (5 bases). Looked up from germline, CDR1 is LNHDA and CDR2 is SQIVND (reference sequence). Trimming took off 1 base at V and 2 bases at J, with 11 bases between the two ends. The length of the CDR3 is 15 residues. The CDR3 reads CASSIVQGVNTEAFF. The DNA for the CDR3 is TGTGCCAGTAGTATAGTCCAGGGAGTTAACACTGAAGCTTTCTTT.

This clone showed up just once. The CDR3 DNA is TGTGCCAGCAGGGGGGCCCCTCGACAGGAGCAGTTCTTC. Translated: CASRGAPRQEQFF. This chain uses TRBV11-3 with TRBJ2-1; possibly TRBD1 for D (6 bases). V was clipped by 6 bases and J by 10 bases, with 16 bases between them. The CDR3 runs to 13 residues. CDR1 SGHNT and CDR2 YENEEA come from the germline V gene.

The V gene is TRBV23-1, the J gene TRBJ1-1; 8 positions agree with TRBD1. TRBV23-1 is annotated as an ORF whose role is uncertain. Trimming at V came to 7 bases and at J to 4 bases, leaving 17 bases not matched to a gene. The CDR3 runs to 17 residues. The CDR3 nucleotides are TGCGCCAGCACCACAGGGGGACCTTATAGCGAACTCACTGAAGCTTTCTTT. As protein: CASTTGGPYSELTEAFF.

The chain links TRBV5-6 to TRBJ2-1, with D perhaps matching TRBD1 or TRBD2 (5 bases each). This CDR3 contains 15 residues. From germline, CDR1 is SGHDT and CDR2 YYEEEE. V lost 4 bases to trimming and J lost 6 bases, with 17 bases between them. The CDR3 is CASSLGQGSGNEQFF. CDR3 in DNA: TGTGCCAGCAGCCTGGGGCAGGGAAGCGGCAATGAGCAGTTCTTC.

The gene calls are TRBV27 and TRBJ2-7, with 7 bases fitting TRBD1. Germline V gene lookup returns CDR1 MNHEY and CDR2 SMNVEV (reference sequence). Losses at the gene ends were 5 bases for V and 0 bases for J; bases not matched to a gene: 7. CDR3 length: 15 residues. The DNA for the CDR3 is TGTGCCAGCAGTACCCCGACAGGGTCCTCCTACGAGCAGTACTTC. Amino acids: CASSTPTGSSYEQYF.

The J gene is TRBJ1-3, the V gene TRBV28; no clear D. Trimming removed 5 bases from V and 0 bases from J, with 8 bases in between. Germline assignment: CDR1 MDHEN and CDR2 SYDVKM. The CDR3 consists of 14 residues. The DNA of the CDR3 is TGTGCCAGCAGTGGGCAGGACTCTGGAAACACCATATATTTT. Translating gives CASSGQDSGNTIYF.

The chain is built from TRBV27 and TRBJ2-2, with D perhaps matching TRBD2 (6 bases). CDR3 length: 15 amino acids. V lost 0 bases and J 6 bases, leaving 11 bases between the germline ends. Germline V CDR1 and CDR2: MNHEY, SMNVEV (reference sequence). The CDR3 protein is CASSLSWGVSGELFF. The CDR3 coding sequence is TGTGCCAGCAGTTTATCGTGGGGGGTGTCCGGGGAGCTGTTTTTT.

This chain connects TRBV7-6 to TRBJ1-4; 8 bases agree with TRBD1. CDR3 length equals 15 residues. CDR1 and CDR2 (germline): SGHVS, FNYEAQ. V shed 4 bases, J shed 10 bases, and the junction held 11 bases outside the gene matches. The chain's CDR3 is CASSSGGQGAGKLFF. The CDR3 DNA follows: TGTGCCAGCAGCTCCGGAGGACAGGGAGCCGGAAAACTGTTTTTT.

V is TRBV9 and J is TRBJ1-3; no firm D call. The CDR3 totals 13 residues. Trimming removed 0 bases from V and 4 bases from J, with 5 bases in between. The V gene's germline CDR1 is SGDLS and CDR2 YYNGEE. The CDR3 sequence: CASSVDAGNTIYF. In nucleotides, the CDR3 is TGTGCCAGCAGCGTAGATGCAGGAAACACCATATATTTT.

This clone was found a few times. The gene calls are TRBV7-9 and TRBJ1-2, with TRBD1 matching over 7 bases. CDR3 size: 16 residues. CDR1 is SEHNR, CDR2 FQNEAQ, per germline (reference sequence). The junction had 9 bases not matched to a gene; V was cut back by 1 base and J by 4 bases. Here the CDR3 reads CASSLEFGQGVYGYTF. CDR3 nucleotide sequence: TGTGCCAGCAGCTTAGAGTTCGGGCAGGGGGTCTATGGCTACACCTTC.

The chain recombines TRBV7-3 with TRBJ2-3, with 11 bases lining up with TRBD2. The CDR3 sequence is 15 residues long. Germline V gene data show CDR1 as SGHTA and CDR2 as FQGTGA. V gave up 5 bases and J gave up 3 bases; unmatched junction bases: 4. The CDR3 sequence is CASSASGGPTDTQYF. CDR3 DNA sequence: TGTGCCAGCAGCGCTAGCGGGGGGCCAACAGATACGCAGTATTTT.

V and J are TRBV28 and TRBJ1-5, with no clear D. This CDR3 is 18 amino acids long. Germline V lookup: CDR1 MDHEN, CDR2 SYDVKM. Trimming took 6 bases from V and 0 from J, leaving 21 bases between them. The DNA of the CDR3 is TGTGCCAGCAGGGAGGAGCGCCGAACCCGCGGTAGCAATCAGCCCCAGCATTTT. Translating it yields CASREERRTRGSNQPQHF.

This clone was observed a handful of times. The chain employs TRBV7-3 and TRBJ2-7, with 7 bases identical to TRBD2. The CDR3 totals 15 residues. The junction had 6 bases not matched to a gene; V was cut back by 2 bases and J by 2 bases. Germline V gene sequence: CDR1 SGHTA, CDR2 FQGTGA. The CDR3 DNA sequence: TGTGCCAGCAGCTTAGGTCGGCGGGGGACCTACGAGCAGTACTTC. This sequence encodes CASSLGRRGTYEQYF.

For the CDR3, the DNA is TGTGCCAGCAGCTATCCAGGGGGCGATTTTCATGGCTACACCTTC. It encodes CASSYPGGDFHGYTF. V and J are TRBV7-2 and TRBJ1-2; 8 bases line up with TRBD1. From germline, CDR1 is SGHTA and CDR2 FQGNSA. After removal of 4 bases from V and 6 bases from J, the junction contained 10 bases not matched to a gene. This CDR3 has 15 residues.

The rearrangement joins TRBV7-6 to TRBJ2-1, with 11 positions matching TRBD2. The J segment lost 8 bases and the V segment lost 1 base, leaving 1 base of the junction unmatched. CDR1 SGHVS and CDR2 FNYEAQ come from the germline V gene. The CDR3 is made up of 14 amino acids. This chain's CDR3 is CASSLGLAGHEQFF. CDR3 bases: TGTGCCAGCAGCTTAGGACTAGCGGGACATGAGCAGTTCTTC.

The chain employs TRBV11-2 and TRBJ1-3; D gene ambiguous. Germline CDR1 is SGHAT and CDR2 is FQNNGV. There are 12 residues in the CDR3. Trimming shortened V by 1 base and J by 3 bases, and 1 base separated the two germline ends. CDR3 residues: CASSLGGNTIYF. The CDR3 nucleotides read TGTGCCAGCAGCTTAGGTGGAAACACCATATATTTT. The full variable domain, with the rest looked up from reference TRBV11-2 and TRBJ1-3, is EAGVAQSPRYKIIEKRQSVAFWCNPISGHATLYWYQQILGQGPKLLIQFQNNGVVDDSQLPKDRFSAERLKGVDSTLKIQPAKLEDSAVYLCASSLGGNTIYFGEGSWLTVV.

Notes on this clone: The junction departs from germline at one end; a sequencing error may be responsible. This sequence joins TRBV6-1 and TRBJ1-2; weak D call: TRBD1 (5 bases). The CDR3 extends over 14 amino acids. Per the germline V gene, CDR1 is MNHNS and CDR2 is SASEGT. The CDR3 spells CASSEVGQGSGYTF. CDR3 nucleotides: TGTGCCAGCAGCGAAGTCGGCCAGGGAAGTGGCTACACCTTC.

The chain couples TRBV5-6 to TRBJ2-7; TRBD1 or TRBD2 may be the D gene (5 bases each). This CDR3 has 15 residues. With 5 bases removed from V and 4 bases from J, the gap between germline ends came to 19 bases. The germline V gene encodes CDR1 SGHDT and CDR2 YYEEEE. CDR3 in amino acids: CASSFGTRAGYEQYF. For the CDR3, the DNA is TGTGCCAGCAGTTTCGGGACCCGGGCCGGTTACGAGCAGTACTTC.

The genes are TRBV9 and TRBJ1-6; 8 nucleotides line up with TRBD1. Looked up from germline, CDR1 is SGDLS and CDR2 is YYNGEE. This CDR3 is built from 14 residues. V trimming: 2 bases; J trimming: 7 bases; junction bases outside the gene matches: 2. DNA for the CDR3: TGTGCCAGCAGCGTGACAGGGGACAATTCACCCCTCCACTTT. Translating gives CASSVTGDNSPLHF.

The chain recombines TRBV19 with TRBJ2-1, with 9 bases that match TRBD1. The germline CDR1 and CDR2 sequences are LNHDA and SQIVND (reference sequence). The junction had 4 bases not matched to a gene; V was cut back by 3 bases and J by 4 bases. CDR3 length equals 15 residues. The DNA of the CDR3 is TGTGCCAGTAGTATCCAGGACAGGGGATACAATGAGCAGTTCTTC. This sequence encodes CASSIQDRGYNEQFF.